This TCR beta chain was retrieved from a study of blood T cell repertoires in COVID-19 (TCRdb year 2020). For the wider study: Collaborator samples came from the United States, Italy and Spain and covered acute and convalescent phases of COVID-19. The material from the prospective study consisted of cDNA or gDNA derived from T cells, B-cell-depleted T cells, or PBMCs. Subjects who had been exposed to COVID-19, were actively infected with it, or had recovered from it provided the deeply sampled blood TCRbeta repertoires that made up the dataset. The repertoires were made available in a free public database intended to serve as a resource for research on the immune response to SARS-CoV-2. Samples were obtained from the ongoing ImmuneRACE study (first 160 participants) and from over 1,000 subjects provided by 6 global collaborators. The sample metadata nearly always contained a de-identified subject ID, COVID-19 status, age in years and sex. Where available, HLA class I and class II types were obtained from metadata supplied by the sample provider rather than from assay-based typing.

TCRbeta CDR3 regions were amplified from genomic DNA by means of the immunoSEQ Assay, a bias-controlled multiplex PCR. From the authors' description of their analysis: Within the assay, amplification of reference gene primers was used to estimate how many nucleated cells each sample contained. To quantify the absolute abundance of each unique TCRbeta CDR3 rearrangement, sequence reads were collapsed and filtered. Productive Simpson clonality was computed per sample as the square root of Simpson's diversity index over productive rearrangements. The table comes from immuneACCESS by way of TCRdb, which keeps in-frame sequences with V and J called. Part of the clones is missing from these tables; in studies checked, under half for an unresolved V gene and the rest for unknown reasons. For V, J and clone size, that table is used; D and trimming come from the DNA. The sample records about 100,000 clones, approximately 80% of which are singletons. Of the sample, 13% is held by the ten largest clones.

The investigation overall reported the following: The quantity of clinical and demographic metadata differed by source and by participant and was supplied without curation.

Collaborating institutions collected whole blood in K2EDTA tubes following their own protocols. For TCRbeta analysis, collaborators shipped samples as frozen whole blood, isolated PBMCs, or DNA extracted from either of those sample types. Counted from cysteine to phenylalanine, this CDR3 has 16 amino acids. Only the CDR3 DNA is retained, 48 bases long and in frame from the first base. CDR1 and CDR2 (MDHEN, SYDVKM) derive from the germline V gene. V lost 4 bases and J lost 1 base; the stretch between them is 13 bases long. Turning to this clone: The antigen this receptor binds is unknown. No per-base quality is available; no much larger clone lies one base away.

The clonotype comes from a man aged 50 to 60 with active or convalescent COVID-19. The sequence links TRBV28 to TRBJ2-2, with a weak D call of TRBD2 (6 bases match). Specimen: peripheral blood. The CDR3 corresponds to CASSSSDSKNTGELFF. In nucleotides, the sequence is TGTGCCAGCAGTTCTAGCGACAGTAAGAACACCGGGGAGCTGTTTTTT. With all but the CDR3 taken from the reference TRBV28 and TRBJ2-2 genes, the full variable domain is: DVKVTQSSRYLVKRTGEKVFLECVQDMDHENMFWYRQDPGLGLRLIYFSYDVKMKEKGDIPEGYSVSREKKERFSLILESASTNQTSMYLCASSSSDSKNTGELFFGEGSRLTVL.